Shown below are 4 T cell receptor beta chains from a single sample sequenced in a study of human T cells and chemical hapten exposure. Time point given: patch test 3, about 24 weeks after DPC sensitization. Treatment of the sample: therapeutic diphenylcyclopropenone sensitization with weekly scalp DPC. TCRdb re-called the RACE reads with MiXCR, one entry per CDR3 protein. Here the sample spans tens of thousands of distinct CDR3 sequences, 11% being singletons. Here the sequenced sample was whole blood, taken in connection with sensitization to the hapten diphenylcyclopropenone (DPC). The receptors were gathered from a woman aged 50 to 60 with alopecia areata. Some clones in this sample may be carry-over from other donors' samples.

This clonotype was counted only a few times. The chain has TRBV28 and TRBJ1-5; 8 bases align to TRBD1. CDR1 is MDHEN, CDR2 SYDVKM, per germline. The CDR3 spans 12 residues. V shed 10 bases, J shed 4 bases, and the junction held 3 bases outside the gene matches. The CDR3 DNA reads TGTGCCATCAGACAGGGGAATCAGCCCCAGCATTTT. It yields the protein CAIRQGNQPQHF.

V gene TRBV6-1 combines with J gene TRBJ1-5; D perhaps matches TRBD1 (5 bases). The ends were cut back, 0 bases at V and 6 bases at J, with 15 bases in the middle. CDR1 is MNHNS and CDR2 is SASEGT in the germline V gene. The CDR3 loop spans 16 amino acids. The CDR3 DNA reads as TGTGCCAGCAGTGAAGCGAATCCCCAGGGAGTTCAGCCCCAGCATTTT. Amino acid sequence: CASSEANPQGVQPQHF.

This clonotype was observed a handful of times. The chain joins TRBV24-1 to TRBJ1-2; possible D gene TRBD1, 5 bases. Germline assignment: CDR1 KGHDR and CDR2 SFDVKD. CDR3 size: 12 residues. Trimming took 6 bases from V and 11 from J, leaving 15 bases between them. As DNA, the CDR3 is TGTGCCACCAGTACCGTTGGGGGTTCGTACACCTTC. Translated: CATSTVGGSYTF.

This clonotype appeared many times. This chain connects TRBV2 to TRBJ1-1; possible D gene TRBD1, 6 bases. Trimming removed 11 bases from V and 2 bases from J, with 18 bases in between. Germline lookup yields CDR1 SNHLY and CDR2 FYNNEI. The CDR3 is made up of 14 amino acids. In DNA form, the CDR3 reads TGTGCCGGCTCAGGTCAGGGGCCAAACACTGAAGCTTTCTTT. Its protein is CAGSGQGPNTEAFF.